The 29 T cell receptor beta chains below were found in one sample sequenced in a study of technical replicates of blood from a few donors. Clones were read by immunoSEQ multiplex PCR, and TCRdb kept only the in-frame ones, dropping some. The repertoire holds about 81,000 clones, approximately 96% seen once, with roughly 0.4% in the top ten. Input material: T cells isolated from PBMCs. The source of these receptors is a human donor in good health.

The CDR3: CASSPARGGQRTTNEKLFF. The CDR3 DNA is TGTGCCAGCAGCCCCGCGCGAGGAGGGCAGCGTACAACTAATGAAAAACTGTTTTTT. V and J are TRBV11-2 and TRBJ1-4, with unresolved D. The CDR3 is made up of 19 amino acids. Germline V gives CDR1 SGHAT, CDR2 FQNNGV. The V end lost 5 bases, the J end lost 0 bases, and 22 bases lay between the germline ends.

As DNA, the CDR3 is TGTGCCAGTAGTACGAGGACTAGCGGGACCTACAATGAGCAGTTCTTC. Encoded protein: CASSTRTSGTYNEQFF. The chain combines TRBV19 with TRBJ2-1, with 12 positions matching TRBD2. V gave up 4 bases and J gave up 2 bases; unmatched junction bases: 3. This CDR3 is 16 amino acids long. From germline, CDR1 is LNHDA and CDR2 SQIVND (reference sequence).

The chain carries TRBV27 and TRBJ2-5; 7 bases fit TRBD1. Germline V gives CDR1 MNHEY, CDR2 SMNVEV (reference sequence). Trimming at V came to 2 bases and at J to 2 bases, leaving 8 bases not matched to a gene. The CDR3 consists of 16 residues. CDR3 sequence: CASSLRFQGVQETQYF. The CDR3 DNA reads TGTGCCAGCAGTTTAAGATTTCAGGGGGTACAAGAGACCCAGTACTTC.

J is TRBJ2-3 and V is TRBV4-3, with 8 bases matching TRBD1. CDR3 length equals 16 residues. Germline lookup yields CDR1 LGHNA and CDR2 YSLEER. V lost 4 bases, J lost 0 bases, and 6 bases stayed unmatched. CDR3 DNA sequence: TGCGCCAGCAGCCTCCACCGGGACAGGAGCACAGATACGCAGTATTTT. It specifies CASSLHRDRSTDTQYF.

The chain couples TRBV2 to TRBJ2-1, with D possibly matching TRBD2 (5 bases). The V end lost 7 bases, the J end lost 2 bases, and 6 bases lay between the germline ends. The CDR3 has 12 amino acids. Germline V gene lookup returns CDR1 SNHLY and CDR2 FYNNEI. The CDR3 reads CASTGTYNEQFF. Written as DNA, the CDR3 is TGTGCCAGCACCGGGACCTACAATGAGCAGTTCTTC.

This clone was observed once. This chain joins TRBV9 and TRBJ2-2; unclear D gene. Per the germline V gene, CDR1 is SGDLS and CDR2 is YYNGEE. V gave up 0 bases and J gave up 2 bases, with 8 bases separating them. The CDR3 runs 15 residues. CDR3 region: CASSVAGHNTGELFF. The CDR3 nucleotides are TGTGCCAGCAGCGTAGCTGGGCATAACACCGGGGAGCTGTTTTTT.

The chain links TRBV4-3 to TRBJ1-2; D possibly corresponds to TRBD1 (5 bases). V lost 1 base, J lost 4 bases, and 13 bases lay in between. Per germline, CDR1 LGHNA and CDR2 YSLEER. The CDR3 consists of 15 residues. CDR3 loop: CASSQAQGRTYGYTF. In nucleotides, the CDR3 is TGCGCCAGCAGCCAAGCTCAGGGAAGGACCTATGGCTACACCTTC.

CDR3 amino acids: CASGRYDGYTF. The CDR3 bases are TGTGCCAGCGGCCGATATGATGGCTACACCTTC. This chain links TRBV6-5 with TRBJ1-2, with D uncertain. Germline CDR1 reads MNHEY; CDR2 reads SVGAGI. V was trimmed by 8 bases and J by 6 bases, leaving 10 bases between them. There are 11 residues in the CDR3.

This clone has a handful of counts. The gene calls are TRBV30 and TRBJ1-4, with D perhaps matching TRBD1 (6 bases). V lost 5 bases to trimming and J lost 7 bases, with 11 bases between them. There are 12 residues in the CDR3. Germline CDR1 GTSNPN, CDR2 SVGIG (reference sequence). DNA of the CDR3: TGTGCCTGGGGACAGCCGCTTGAAAAACTGTTTTTT. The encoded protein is CAWGQPLEKLFF.

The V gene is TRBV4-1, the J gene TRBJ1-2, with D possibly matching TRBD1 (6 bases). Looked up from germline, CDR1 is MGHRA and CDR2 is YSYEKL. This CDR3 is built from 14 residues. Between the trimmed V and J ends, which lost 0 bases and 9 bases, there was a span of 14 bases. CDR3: CASSQERQGSRYTF. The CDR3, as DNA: TGCGCCAGCAGCCAAGAAAGGCAGGGGTCGCGCTACACCTTC.

CDR3 protein: CASSLVRTGWGEQYF. The CDR3 DNA reads as TGTGCCAGCAGCTTAGTAAGGACAGGGTGGGGCGAGCAGTACTTC. The chain has TRBV11-2 and TRBJ2-7, with 8 bases matching TRBD1. The length of the CDR3 is 15 residues. J lost 6 bases, V lost 1 base, and 8 bases had no gene match. Germline values: CDR1 SGHAT, CDR2 FQNNGV. Supplemented by reference TRBV11-2 and TRBJ2-7, the full variable domain reads EAGVAQSPRYKIIEKRQSVAFWCNPISGHATLYWYQQILGQGPKLLIQFQNNGVVDDSQLPKDRFSAERLKGVDSTLKIQPAKLEDSAVYLCASSLVRTGWGEQYFGPGTRLTVT.

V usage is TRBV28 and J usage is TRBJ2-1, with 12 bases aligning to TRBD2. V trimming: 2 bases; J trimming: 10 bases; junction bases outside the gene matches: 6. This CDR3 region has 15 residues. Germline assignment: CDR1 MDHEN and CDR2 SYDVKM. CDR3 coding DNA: TGTGCCAGCAGTTTAATAAGGACTAGCGGGGACGAGCAGTTCTTC. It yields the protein CASSLIRTSGDEQFF.

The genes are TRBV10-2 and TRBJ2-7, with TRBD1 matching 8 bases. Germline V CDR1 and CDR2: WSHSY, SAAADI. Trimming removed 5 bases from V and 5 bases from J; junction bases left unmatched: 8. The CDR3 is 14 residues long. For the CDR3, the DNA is TGCGCCAGCAGTTTCGGACAGGGAACGGACGAGCAGTACTTC. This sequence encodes CASSFGQGTDEQYF.

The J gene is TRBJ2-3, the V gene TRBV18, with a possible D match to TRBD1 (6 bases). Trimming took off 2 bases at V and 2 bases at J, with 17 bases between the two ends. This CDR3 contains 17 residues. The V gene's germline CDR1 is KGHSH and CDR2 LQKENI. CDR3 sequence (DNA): TGTGCCAGCTCACCAGATCACGGCCAGGGGTACACAGATACGCAGTATTTT. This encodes CASSPDHGQGYTDTQYF.

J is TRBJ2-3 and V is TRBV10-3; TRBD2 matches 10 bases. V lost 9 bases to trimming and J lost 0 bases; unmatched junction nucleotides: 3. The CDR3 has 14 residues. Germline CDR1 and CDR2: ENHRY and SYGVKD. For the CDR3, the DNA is TGTGCCATATCTAGCGGGGGAAGCACAGATACGCAGTATTTT. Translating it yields CAISSGGSTDTQYF.

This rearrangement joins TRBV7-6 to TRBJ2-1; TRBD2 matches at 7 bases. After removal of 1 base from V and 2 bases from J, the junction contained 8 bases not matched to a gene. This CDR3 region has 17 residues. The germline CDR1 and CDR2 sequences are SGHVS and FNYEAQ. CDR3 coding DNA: TGTGCCAGCAGCTTAGGTTTCAGGGAGGGAACCTACAATGAGCAGTTCTTC. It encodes CASSLGFREGTYNEQFF.

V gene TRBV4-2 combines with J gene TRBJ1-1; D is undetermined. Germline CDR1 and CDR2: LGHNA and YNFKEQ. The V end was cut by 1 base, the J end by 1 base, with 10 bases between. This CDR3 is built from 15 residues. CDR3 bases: TGTGCCAGCAGCCAAGTAGGGAGAGGGAACACTGAAGCTTTCTTT. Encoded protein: CASSQVGRGNTEAFF.

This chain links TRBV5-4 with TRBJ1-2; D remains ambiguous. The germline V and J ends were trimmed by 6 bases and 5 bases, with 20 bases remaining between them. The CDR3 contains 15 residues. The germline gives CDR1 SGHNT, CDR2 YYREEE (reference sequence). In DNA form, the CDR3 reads TGTGCCAGCAAGCGGGAGGGTGTACAGATTTATGGCTACACCTTC. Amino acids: CASKREGVQIYGYTF. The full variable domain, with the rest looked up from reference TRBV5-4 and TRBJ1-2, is ETGVTQSPTHLIKTRGQQVTLRCSSQSGHNTVSWYQQALGQGPQFIFQYYREEENGRGNFPPRFSGLQFPNYSSELNVNALELDDSALYLCASKREGVQIYGYTFGSGTRLTVV.

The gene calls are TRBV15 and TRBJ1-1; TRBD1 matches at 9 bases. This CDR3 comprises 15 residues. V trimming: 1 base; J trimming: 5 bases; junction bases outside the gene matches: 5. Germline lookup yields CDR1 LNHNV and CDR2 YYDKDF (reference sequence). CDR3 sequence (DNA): TGTGCCACCAGCAGAGTGGGGACAGGGAAGACTGAAGCTTTCTTT. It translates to CATSRVGTGKTEAFF.

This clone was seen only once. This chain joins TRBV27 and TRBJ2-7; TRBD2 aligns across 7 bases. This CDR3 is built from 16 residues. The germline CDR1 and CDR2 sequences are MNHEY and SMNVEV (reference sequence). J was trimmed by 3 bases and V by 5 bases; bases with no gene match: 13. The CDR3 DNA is TGTGCCAGCAGTCCGTCAGCGGGACCTACGAACTACGAGCAGTACTTC. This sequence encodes CASSPSAGPTNYEQYF.

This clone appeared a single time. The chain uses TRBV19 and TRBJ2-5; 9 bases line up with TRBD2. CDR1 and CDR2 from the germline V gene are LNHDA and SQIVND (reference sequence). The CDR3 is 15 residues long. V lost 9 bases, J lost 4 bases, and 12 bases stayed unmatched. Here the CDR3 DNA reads TGTGCCAGCGAGCTCATAGCGGGAGCCGTAGAGACCCAGTACTTC. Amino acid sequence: CASELIAGAVETQYF.

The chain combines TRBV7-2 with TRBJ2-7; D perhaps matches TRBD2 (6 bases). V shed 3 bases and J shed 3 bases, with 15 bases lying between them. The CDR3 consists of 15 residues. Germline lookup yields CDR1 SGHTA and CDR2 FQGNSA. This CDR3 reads CASSFLGSLGYEQYF. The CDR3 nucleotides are TGTGCCAGCAGCTTCCTCGGGAGCCTGGGCTACGAGCAGTACTTC.

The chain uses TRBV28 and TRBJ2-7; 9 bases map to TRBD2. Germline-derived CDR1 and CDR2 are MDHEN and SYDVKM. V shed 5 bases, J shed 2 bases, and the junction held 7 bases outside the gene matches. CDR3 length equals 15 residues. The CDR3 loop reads CASSLRLAEAYEQYF. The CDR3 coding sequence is TGTGCCAGCAGTCTACGACTAGCGGAAGCCTACGAGCAGTACTTC.

The chain's CDR3 is CASSRGTGANYEQYF. The CDR3 region has the DNA TGCGCCAGCAGCCGAGGGACAGGGGCTAACTACGAGCAGTACTTC. The chain recombines TRBV4-1 with TRBJ2-7; 10 bases fit TRBD1. CDR3 length equals 15 residues. Per germline, CDR1 MGHRA and CDR2 YSYEKL. V lost 4 bases, J lost 3 bases, and 6 bases stayed unmatched.

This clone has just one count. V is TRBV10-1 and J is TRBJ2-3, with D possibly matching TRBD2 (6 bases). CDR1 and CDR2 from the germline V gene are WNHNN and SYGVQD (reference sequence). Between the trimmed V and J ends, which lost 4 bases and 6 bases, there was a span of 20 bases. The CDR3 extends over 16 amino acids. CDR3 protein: CASSGGDFSTSDTQYF. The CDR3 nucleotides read TGCGCCAGCAGTGGCGGGGACTTTTCTACCTCTGATACGCAGTATTTT.

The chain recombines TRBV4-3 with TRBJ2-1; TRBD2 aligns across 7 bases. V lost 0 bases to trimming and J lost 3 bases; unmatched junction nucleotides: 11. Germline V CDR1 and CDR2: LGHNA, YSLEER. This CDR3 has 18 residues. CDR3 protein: CASSQDRLGLAVYNEQFF. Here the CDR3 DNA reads TGCGCCAGCAGCCAAGATAGGTTGGGGCTAGCGGTCTACAATGAGCAGTTCTTC.

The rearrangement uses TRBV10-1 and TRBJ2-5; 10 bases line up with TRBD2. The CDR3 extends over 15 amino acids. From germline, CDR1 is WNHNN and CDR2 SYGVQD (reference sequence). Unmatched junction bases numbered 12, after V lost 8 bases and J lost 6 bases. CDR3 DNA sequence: TGCGCCAGCGTGACTAGCGGGCAGATTGTGAAGACCCAGTACTTC. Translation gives CASVTSGQIVKTQYF.

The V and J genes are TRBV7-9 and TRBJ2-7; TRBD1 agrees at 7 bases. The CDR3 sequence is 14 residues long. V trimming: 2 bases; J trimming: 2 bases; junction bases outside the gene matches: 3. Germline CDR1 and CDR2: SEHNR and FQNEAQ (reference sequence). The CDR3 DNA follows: TGTGCCAGCAGCTTAAAAGACAGGGCCTACGAGCAGTACTTC. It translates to CASSLKDRAYEQYF. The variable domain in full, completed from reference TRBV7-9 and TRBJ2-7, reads DTGVSQNPRHKITKRGQNVTFRCDPISEHNRLYWYRQTLGQGPEFLTYFQNEAQLEKSRLLSDRFSAERPKGSFSTLEIQRTEQGDSAMYLCASSLKDRAYEQYFGPGTRLTVT.

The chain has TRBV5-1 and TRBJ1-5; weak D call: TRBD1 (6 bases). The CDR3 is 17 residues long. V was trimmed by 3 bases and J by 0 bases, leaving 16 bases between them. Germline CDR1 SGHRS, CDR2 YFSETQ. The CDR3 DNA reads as TGCGCCAGCAGCTCTGGCCCGGCGACAGGTAGCAATCAGCCCCAGCATTTT. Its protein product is CASSSGPATGSNQPQHF.